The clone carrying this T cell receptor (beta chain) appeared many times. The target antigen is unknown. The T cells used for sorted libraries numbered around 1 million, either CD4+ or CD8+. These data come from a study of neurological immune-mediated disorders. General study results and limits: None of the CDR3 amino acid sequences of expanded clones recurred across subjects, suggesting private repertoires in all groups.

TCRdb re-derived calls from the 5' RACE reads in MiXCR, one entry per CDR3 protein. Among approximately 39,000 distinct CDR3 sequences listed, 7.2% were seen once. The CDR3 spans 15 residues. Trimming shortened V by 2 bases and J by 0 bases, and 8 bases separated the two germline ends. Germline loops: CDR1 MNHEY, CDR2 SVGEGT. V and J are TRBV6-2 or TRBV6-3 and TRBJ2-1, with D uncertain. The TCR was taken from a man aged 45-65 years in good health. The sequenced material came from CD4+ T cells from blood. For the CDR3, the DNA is TGTGCCAGCAGTTACCGTGGAACCTCCTACAATGAGCAGTTCTTC. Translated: CASSYRGTSYNEQFF.